The 25 T cell receptor beta chains below all came from one sample that was sequenced in a study of metastatic and nonmetastatic thyroid tumors. TCRdb re-called the PCR reads via MiXCR. The table includes over 15,000 clones, around 13% detected once. All patients reached thyroid surgery having received no treatment beforehand. Sequences were obtained from blood. The receptors were sampled from a female donor with papillary thyroid cancer or a benign thyroid nodule (not recorded which). Some clones in this sample may be carry-over from other donors' samples.

This clone was found a few times. This chain connects TRBV6-2 or TRBV6-3 to TRBJ2-1; 9 bases agree with TRBD1. Trimming removed 7 bases from V and 5 bases from J; junction bases left unmatched: 12. Germline CDR1 and CDR2: MNHEY and SVGEGT. CDR3 length: 16 residues. The chain's CDR3 is CASTEPLQGADNEQFF. CDR3 bases: TGTGCCAGCACCGAGCCTCTACAGGGGGCCGACAATGAGCAGTTCTTC.

Points on this clone: Being one base from a much bigger clone, this may be a read error. The same CDR3 is also encoded by other DNA sequences in this sample. CDR3 residues: CSARWGANTEAFF. Written as DNA, the CDR3 is TGCAGTGCTAGATGGGGGGCGAACACTGAGGCTTTCTTT. This rearrangement joins TRBV20-1 to TRBJ1-1, with D tentatively TRBD1 (6 bases). From germline, CDR1 is DFQATT and CDR2 SNEGSKA (reference sequence). This CDR3 is 13 amino acids long.

This clone was seen repeatedly, ten times or more. The chain recombines TRBV11-3 with TRBJ2-7; D could derive from TRBD1 or TRBD2 (5 bases each). V shed 3 bases and J shed 2 bases, with 14 bases lying between them. In germline, CDR1 is SGHNT, CDR2 YENEEA. The CDR3 covers 15 residues. The CDR3 loop reads CASSLMRGGPYEQYF. The CDR3 region has the DNA TGTGCCAGCAGCTTGATGAGGGGTGGACCCTACGAGCAGTACTTC.

The chain carries TRBV30 and TRBJ1-2, with TRBD1 identical over 10 bases. The J segment lost 3 bases and the V segment lost 4 bases, leaving 8 bases of the junction unmatched. This CDR3 is built from 15 residues. Germline V gives CDR1 GTSNPN, CDR2 SVGIG (reference sequence). The chain's CDR3 is CAWKIVGTGDYGYTF. The DNA of the CDR3 is TGTGCCTGGAAAATAGTTGGGACAGGGGACTATGGCTACACCTTC.

In this sample, this clone turned up many times. The chain couples TRBV27 to TRBJ2-7; TRBD1 matches at 8 bases. The CDR3 sequence is 13 residues long. Germline V CDR1 and CDR2: MNHEY, SMNVEV (reference sequence). With 6 bases clipped from V and 0 bases from J, the junction kept 1 base outside the gene matches. CDR3 loop: CASSQGASYEQYF. CDR3 DNA sequence: TGTGCCAGCAGCCAGGGGGCCTCCTACGAGCAGTACTTC.

The gene calls are TRBV28 and TRBJ2-5; possible D gene TRBD2, 7 bases. The germline gives CDR1 MDHEN, CDR2 SYDVKM. The V gene lost 5 bases and the J gene lost 3 bases, with 22 bases spanning the gap. The CDR3 runs to 17 residues. CDR3: CASSAGFEGGNKETQYF. CDR3 sequence (DNA): TGTGCCAGCAGTGCCGGTTTTGAGGGGGGGAACAAAGAGACCCAGTACTTC.

By share, this clone counts as medium-sized (0.01 to 0.1%). The chain recombines TRBV28 with TRBJ2-7; D gene unclear. V was clipped by 3 bases and J by 9 bases, with 12 bases between them. Germline V gives CDR1 MDHEN, CDR2 SYDVKM. The CDR3 loop spans 12 amino acids. Here the CDR3 reads CASSFGLKGQYF. The DNA of the CDR3 is TGTGCCAGCAGTTTTGGCTTAAAAGGGCAGTACTTC. Full variable domain (missing parts from reference TRBV28 and TRBJ2-7): DVKVTQSSRYLVKRTGEKVFLECVQDMDHENMFWYRQDPGLGLRLIYFSYDVKMKEKGDIPEGYSVSREKKERFSLILESASTNQTSMYLCASSFGLKGQYFGPGTRLTVT.

This clone was seen at least ten times. The chain links TRBV6-1 to TRBJ2-5; D unclear. With 5 bases removed from V and 0 bases from J, the gap between germline ends came to 16 bases. This CDR3 contains 16 residues. Germline loops: CDR1 MNHNS, CDR2 SASEGT. The CDR3 loop is CASSSHFTEYQETQYF. CDR3 nucleotides: TGTGCCAGCAGTTCCCACTTTACCGAATACCAAGAGACCCAGTACTTC.

This clone was seen ten or more times. The chain links TRBV7-2 to TRBJ2-1; 9 bases are a match to TRBD2. Germline assignment: CDR1 SGHTA and CDR2 FQGNSA. This CDR3 has 16 amino acids. V lost 1 base and J lost 2; bases outside the gene matches: 3. The CDR3 bases are TGTGCCAGCAGCTTAGGGCCTAGCGGGGCCTACAATGAGCAGTTCTTC. This encodes CASSLGPSGAYNEQFF. The full variable domain, its missing parts supplied by reference TRBV7-2 and TRBJ2-1, is GAGVSQSPSNKVTEKGKDVELRCDPISGHTALYWYRQSLGQGLEFLIYFQGNSAPDKSGLPSDRFSAERTGGSVSTLTIQRTQQEDSAVYLCASSLGPSGAYNEQFFGPGTRLTVL.

Ten or more counts support this clone. This sample also contains other DNA sequences that code for the same CDR3. V and J are TRBV19 and TRBJ1-1, with TRBD1 identical over 7 bases. This CDR3 contains 14 residues. The germline V gene encodes CDR1 LNHDA and CDR2 SQIVND (reference sequence). V shed 8 bases, J shed 4 bases, and the junction held 10 bases outside the gene matches. CDR3 protein: CASLPRQGGTEAFF. As DNA, the CDR3 is TGTGCCAGTCTTCCTAGGCAGGGGGGCACTGAAGCTTTCTTT.

The genes are TRBV28 and TRBJ1-6; 9 bases are a match to TRBD1. CDR3 size: 16 residues. Per the germline V gene, CDR1 is MDHEN and CDR2 is SYDVKM. V was clipped by 7 bases and J by 15 bases; unmatched bases: 19. CDR3 in amino acids: CASILMGGTGRKVLHF. For the CDR3, the DNA is TGTGCCAGCATTCTGATGGGTGGGACAGGGCGTAAGGTCCTCCACTTT. The entire variable domain, with the rest obtained from reference TRBV28 and TRBJ1-6, is as follows: DVKVTQSSRYLVKRTGEKVFLECVQDMDHENMFWYRQDPGLGLRLIYFSYDVKMKEKGDIPEGYSVSREKKERFSLILESASTNQTSMYLCASILMGGTGRKVLHFGNGTRLTVT.

This clone has at least ten counts. For the CDR3, the DNA is TGCGCCAGCAGCTCCTACCCGGGCGGCGGTTCCTACGAGCAGTACTTC. Translation: CASSSYPGGGSYEQYF. J is TRBJ2-7 and V is TRBV5-1; D remains ambiguous. CDR1 is SGHRS, CDR2 YFSETQ, per germline. Trimming stripped 3 bases from V and 1 base from J, with 17 bases between. The CDR3 runs 16 residues.

This clone was counted at least ten times. The rearrangement links TRBV19 to TRBJ1-3; unclear D gene. There are 12 residues in the CDR3. V was trimmed by 5 bases and J by 4 bases, leaving 6 bases between them. The germline V gene encodes CDR1 LNHDA and CDR2 SQIVND (reference sequence). CDR3 sequence: CASSSAGNTIYF. DNA for the CDR3: TGTGCCAGTAGTTCGGCCGGAAACACCATATATTTT.

The rearrangement joins TRBV9 to TRBJ2-2; 9 bases agree with TRBD1. This CDR3 region has 18 residues. The V segment lost 5 bases and the J segment 6 bases; nucleotides outside the gene matches: 17. Germline V lookup: CDR1 SGDLS, CDR2 YYNGEE. CDR3 amino acids: CASSLTLGGQGNAGELFF. CDR3 DNA: TGTGCCAGCAGTCTTACCCTTGGGGGACAGGGAAATGCCGGGGAGCTGTTTTTT.

This clone was seen many times. The chain is built from TRBV7-6 and TRBJ2-7, with unresolved D. CDR1 and CDR2 (germline): SGHVS, FNYEAQ. V dropped 2 bases and J dropped 3 bases, with 8 bases sitting between them. The CDR3 runs 13 residues. The CDR3 nucleotides are TGTGCCAGCAGCTTATTTGGGAACTACGAGCAGTACTTC. This sequence encodes CASSLFGNYEQYF.

Ten or more counts support this clone. Other DNA sequences in this sample translate to the same CDR3. The rearrangement links TRBV7-9 to TRBJ1-1; no reliable D call. The CDR3 consists of 12 residues. Germline assignment: CDR1 SEHNR and CDR2 FQNEAQ (reference sequence). The V end was cut by 1 base, the J end by 7 bases, with 7 bases between. CDR3 DNA: TGTGCCAGCAGCTTAGATCTCGGTGAAGCTTTCTTT. Translated: CASSLDLGEAFF.

This clone appeared a few times. This chain uses TRBV6-5 with TRBJ1-2, with D possibly being TRBD1 (5 bases). This CDR3 is 11 amino acids long. CDR1 is MNHEY and CDR2 is SVGAGI in the germline V gene. The CDR3, as DNA: TGTGTCAACAGTTACGGGGGTGGCTACACCTTC. This codes for CVNSYGGGYTF.

This clone was seen many times. This rearrangement joins TRBV18 to TRBJ1-1; D unclear. Per the germline V gene, CDR1 is KGHSH and CDR2 is LQKENI. Trimming removed 4 bases at V and 6 bases at J, with 15 bases between. There are 14 residues in the CDR3. The CDR3 loop is CASSLGFRNSEAFF. The CDR3 DNA follows: TGTGCCAGCTCACTCGGCTTCAGAAACTCTGAAGCTTTCTTT.

This clone was picked up a small number of times. A much more abundant neighbour one base away suggests this may be a read error. Likely a read error: the CDR3 ends without its conserved phenylalanine or tryptophan. The rearrangement links TRBV20-1 to TRBJ2-1, with 9 nucleotides matching TRBD1. V shed 6 bases, J shed 6 bases, and the junction held 9 bases outside the gene matches. The CDR3 is 14 amino acids. Germline assignment: CDR1 DFQATT and CDR2 SNEGSKA (reference sequence). The CDR3 DNA reads TGCAGTGCCATAGGACAGGGGAAAATCAATGAGCAGTTCTTA. Residues: CSAIGQGKINEQFL.

In its sample, this clone was seen a few times. The DNA for the CDR3 is TGTGCCAGCAGCCGAACGACAAACTACGAGCAGTACTTC. Translation: CASSRTTNYEQYF. The gene calls are TRBV6-1 and TRBJ2-7; D is undetermined. Trimming cost V 6 bases and J 3 bases, with 12 bases left between them. Germline V gene lookup returns CDR1 MNHNS and CDR2 SASEGT. This CDR3 has 13 amino acids.

This clone was counted between two and nine times. The chain recombines TRBV12-3 or TRBV12-4 with TRBJ1-1; 7 positions match TRBD1. Trimming removed 5 bases from V and 0 bases from J; junction bases left unmatched: 9. The CDR3 runs 16 residues. CDR3 sequence: CASSNGQVMMNTEAFF. The CDR3 DNA sequence: TGTGCCAGCAGTAACGGACAGGTGATGATGAACACTGAAGCTTTCTTT.

This clone was found many times. The rearrangement joins TRBV19 to TRBJ1-4; D is unresolved. The CDR3 covers 16 residues. Germline-derived CDR1 and CDR2 are LNHDA and SQIVND (reference sequence). V lost 5 bases and J lost 7, with 20 bases in between. The CDR3 here is CASSLKSQPRGEKLFF. The CDR3 DNA reads as TGTGCCAGTAGTCTAAAATCACAGCCACGGGGTGAAAAACTGTTTTTT.

The table lists this clone with many counts. This sequence joins TRBV20-1 and TRBJ1-1, with 8 positions matching TRBD1. Germline V gene lookup returns CDR1 DFQATT and CDR2 SNEGSKA (reference sequence). The V and J ends lost 3 bases and 3 bases, in that order; junction bases with no gene match: 3. This CDR3 contains 13 residues. This CDR3 reads CSARSQGDTEAFF. The DNA of the CDR3 is TGCAGTGCTAGGTCACAGGGGGACACTGAAGCTTTCTTT.

In its sample, this clone ranks as medium-sized. V is TRBV28 and J is TRBJ2-1, with 8 nucleotides matching TRBD2. With V trimmed by 8 bases and J by 1 base, 4 bases remained unmatched. CDR3 length: 14 residues. Germline CDR1 is MDHEN and CDR2 is SYDVKM. In nucleotides, the CDR3 is TGTGCCAGCTTTAGCGGGGTTTCCTACAATGAGCAGTTCTTC. This gives the protein CASFSGVSYNEQFF.

Comments on this clone: A much larger clone differs by one base, so this may be a read error. This chain connects TRBV2 to TRBJ2-4; either TRBD1 or TRBD2 may supply D (5 bases each). The CDR3 has 12 amino acids. V was cut by 4 bases and J by 10 bases, with 11 bases left in between. Germline CDR1 is SNHLY and CDR2 is FYNNEI. The CDR3: CASSGEEGIQYF. Here the CDR3 DNA reads TGTGCCAGCAGTGGGGAAGAGGGGATTCAGTACTTC.